This TCR beta chain was recorded in a study of shared T cell receptors in the human thymus. Germline V gene lookup returns CDR1 KGHSY and CDR2 FQNENV. The ends were cut back, 0 bases at V and 6 bases at J, with 8 bases in the middle. This CDR3 region has 13 residues. TCRdb's table, derived via immunoSEQ multiplex PCR, lists solely in-frame clones and lacks some. The sample holds 640,000 or so clones, about 90% seen once. The data also belong to a second study, concerning human thymus T cells. This second study says: Healthy Finnish infants undergoing corrective surgery for congenital heart defects were used as donors. Thymic material originated from resections removed in the course of corrective heart surgery. Gene usage (both V and J) appeared biased in thymic and blood repertoires.

The clonotype comes from a boy younger than two with a congenital heart defect. The chain joins TRBV16 to TRBJ1-2; D not resolved. The sample taken for sequencing was thymocytes. This chain's CDR3 is CASSQSSSDGYTF. CDR3 DNA: TGTGCCAGCAGCCAATCGAGTAGCGATGGCTACACCTTC.